The entry below describes one T cell receptor beta chain. What this receptor recognizes is not known. No per-base quality is available; no much larger clone lies one base away. TCRbeta CDR3 regions were sequenced with the immunoSEQ Assay. After extraction, genomic DNA underwent amplification by bias-controlled multiplex PCR, followed by high-throughput sequencing. As for the authors' bioinformatics: To quantify the absolute abundance of every unique TCRbeta CDR3 region, sequences were collapsed and filtered. T cell fraction was estimated by normalizing TCRbeta template counts to usable DNA, with usable DNA measured through amplification of reference genes found in all nucleated cells. Repertoire TCRs were annotated as SARS-CoV-2-specific when V gene, CDR3 amino acid sequence and J gene were exactly matched to a known reactive TCR set. The reference SARS-CoV-2 TCR set came from MIRA and was filtered for enrichment in COVID-19-positive ImmuneCODE repertoires, removing public or cross-reactive TCRs. Drawing on the MIRA antigens, annotated TCRs were analysed further at the level of specific ORF or position within ORF. Depth was the summed frequency of annotated unique rearrangements, while breadth was defined as annotated unique rearrangements over total unique productive rearrangements. Two-sided Wilcoxon rank-sum tests were used to compare TCR breadth between groups. Drawn from immuneACCESS, this table holds only the in-frame rearrangements with V and J called that TCRdb kept. Clones are partly lost; checked studies trace under half to an unresolved V gene and leave the rest unexplained. The V and J calls and clone size were taken over from that table, and D and trimming were inferred from the DNA. Recorded for this sample are around 250,000 clones; around 87% of them occurred a single time. Roughly 3.5% of the sample is held by the ten biggest clonotypes.

From its cysteine to its phenylalanine, the CDR3 spans 17 amino acids. Only CDR3 DNA remains: 51 bases, in frame from the first base. V and J lose 4 bases and 3 bases, and a span of 18 bases separates them. The germline V gene sets CDR1 to KGHSH and CDR2 to LQKENI. This sample was taken from a study of Ad26.COV2.S vaccination and SARS-CoV-2 variants (dated by TCRdb to 2020 to 2023). At the level of the whole study: Donors in the vaccine arm were drawn from COV1001, a multicentre, randomized, double-blind, placebo-controlled phase I-IIa trial testing Ad26.COV2.S in healthy adults. Ad26.COV2.S was given intramuscularly at 5x10^10 or 1x10^11 viral particles, as a single shot or as two shots 56 days apart. TCRbeta repertoire sequencing was used to assess the specificity and breadth of SARS-CoV-2-reactive T cell receptors after Ad26.COV2.S vaccination. The TCR-sequenced set comprised around 30 samples: around 20 Ad26.COV2.S vaccine recipients, 5 placebo recipients and 8 SARS-CoV-2 convalescent individuals. Trial participants were randomized into five groups of five, in which low-dose or high-dose Ad26.COV2.S was given once or twice, or placebo was given on both occasions. Blinding of investigators to trial group allocation was maintained during experiments and outcome assessment. The full study reports these points: Non-spike TCR breadth was comparable between vaccine and placebo recipients, consistent with the vaccine containing only spike. It was noted by the authors that total T cell responses may have been underestimated by the TCR breadth and depth analyses. Compared with placebo recipients, Ad26.COV2.S recipients showed higher spike-specific TCR breadth (P = 0.0014). Comparing responses between vaccine doses or regimens was not something the study was powered to do. After vaccination, spike-specific CD8+ and CD4+ T cell responses were reported to show substantial breadth.

Sample treatment or condition, as interpreted from the label and publication: some 20 received Ad26.COV2.S at low or high dose, single or two shots; 5 received placebo; per-sample allocation not given. Repertoires of vaccine and placebo recipients were sequenced from samples taken on day 63 after the first injection. Cohort 1b enrolled 20 to 30 adults aged 18-55 years at a single site in Boston, USA, between 29 July and 7 August 2020. Ad26.COV2.S consisted of a replication-incompetent adenovirus type 26 vector by which a prefusion-stabilized SARS-CoV-2 spike protein from the original Wuhan strain was expressed.

The chain couples TRBV18 to TRBJ2-2, with a tentative D call of TRBD1 or TRBD2, each matching 5 bases. The sequence came from a person between 18 and 65 years old who received the Ad26.COV2.S COVID-19 vaccine or a placebo. The source was peripheral blood, collected in a trial of Ad26.COV2.S vaccine versus placebo. The CDR3 corresponds to CASSLPFGGMDTGELFF. In nucleotides, the sequence is TGTGCCAGCTCACTTCCTTTTGGGGGAATGGACACCGGGGAGCTGTTTTTT.